The rows below give T cell receptor beta chains drawn from one sample of a study of CD8 T cells in Susac syndrome. Via MiXCR, TCRdb re-called the immunoSEQ multiplex PCR reads, giving one row per CDR3 protein. The sample lists hundreds of thousands of distinct CDR3 sequences; 90% to 95% were seen once. Sequenced: CD4+ T cells from PBMCs. These receptors were collected from a human donor with multiple sclerosis. The CDR3 runs from the conserved cysteine through the conserved F or W. Fields, in order: J gene, clone size, D gene, V gene, CDR3 protein, CDR3 DNA. D genes are given only for firm matches. Clone size is stated in some rows and not others, as once, few, many or a class when expanded.

TRBJ1-3	-	TRBD1	TRBV11-1	CASSRKGQGNPGSSGNTIYF	TGTGCCAGCAGCCGAAAAGGACAGGGGAATCCGGGGAGCTCTGGAAACACCATATATTTT
TRBJ2-1	-	TRBD1	TRBV6-5	CASSYSGGTGNEQFF	TGTGCCAGCAGTTACTCGGGAGGGACAGGGAATGAGCAGTTCTTC
TRBJ1-4	-	-	TRBV29-1	CSVAGTQTTNEKLFF	TGCAGCGTGGCCGGGACACAGACAACTAATGAAAAACTGTTTTTT
TRBJ2-1	-	TRBD2	TRBV20-1	CSAHVVGLAGKGPYNEQFF	TGCAGTGCTCACGTGGTCGGACTAGCGGGAAAAGGCCCCTACAATGAGCAGTTCTTC
TRBJ1-5	-	-	TRBV5-6	CASSLRGYSNQPQHF	TGTGCCAGCAGCTTGAGAGGATATAGCAATCAGCCCCAGCATTTT
TRBJ1-1	once	-	TRBV7-8	CASSSHGDVAGAEAFF	TGTGCCAGCAGCTCCCATGGGGACGTCGCCGGGGCTGAAGCTTTCTTT
TRBJ2-1	-	TRBD1	TRBV6-2/TRBV6-3	CASSSSQQGSGNEQFF	TGTGCCAGCAGTTCCTCCCAACAGGGGAGTGGGAATGAGCAGTTCTTC
TRBJ1-5	-	-	TRBV6-1	CASSEGLRQPQHF	TGTGCCAGCAGTGAAGGGCTGCGGCAGCCCCAGCATTTT
TRBJ2-7	-	-	TRBV27	CASSPLWADAHTYEQYF	TGTGCCAGCAGCCCCCTGTGGGCGGACGCACATACCTACGAGCAGTACTTC
TRBJ1-1	-	-	TRBV6-6	CASSFSGGAFF	TGTGCCAGCAGTTTTTCGGGGGGGGCTTTCTTT
TRBJ1-2	once	-	TRBV7-9	CASSTQGGYTF	TGTGCCAGCAGCACCCAAGGCGGCTACACCTTC
TRBJ2-2	-	-	TRBV5-6	CASSPAVNTGELFF	TGTGCCAGCAGCCCCGCGGTGAACACCGGGGAGCTGTTTTTT